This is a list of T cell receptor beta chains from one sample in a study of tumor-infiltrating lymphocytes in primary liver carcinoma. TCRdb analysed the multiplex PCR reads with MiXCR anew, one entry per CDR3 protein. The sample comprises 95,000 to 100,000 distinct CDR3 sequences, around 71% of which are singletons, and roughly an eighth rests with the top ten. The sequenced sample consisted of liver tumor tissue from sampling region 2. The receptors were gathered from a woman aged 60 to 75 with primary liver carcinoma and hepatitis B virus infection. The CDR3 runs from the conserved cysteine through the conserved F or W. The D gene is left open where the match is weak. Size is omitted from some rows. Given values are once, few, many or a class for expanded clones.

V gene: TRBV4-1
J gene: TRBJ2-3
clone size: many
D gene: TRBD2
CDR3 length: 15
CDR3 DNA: TGCGCCAGCAGCCTCGGACTAGCGGGAGGAGATACGCAGTATTTT
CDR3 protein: CASSLGLAGGDTQYF

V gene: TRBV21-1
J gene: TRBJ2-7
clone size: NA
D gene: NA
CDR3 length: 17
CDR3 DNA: TGTGCCAGCAGCAAAGGGGGACTAGCGTTCCTCTCCTACGAGCAGTACTTC
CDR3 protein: CASSKGGLAFLSYEQYF

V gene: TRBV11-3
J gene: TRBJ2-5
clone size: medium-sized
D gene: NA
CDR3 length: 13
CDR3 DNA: TGTGCCAGCGGAATCCAAGGGGGTCAGACCCAGTACTTC
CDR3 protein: CASGIQGGQTQYF

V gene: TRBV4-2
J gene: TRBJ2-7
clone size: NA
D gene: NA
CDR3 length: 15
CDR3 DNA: TGTGCCAGCAGCCAAGATCATGGCACCTCCTACGATCAGTACTTC
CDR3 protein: CASSQDHGTSYDQYF

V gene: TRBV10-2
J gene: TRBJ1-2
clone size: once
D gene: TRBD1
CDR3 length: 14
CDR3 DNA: TGCACCAACAGTGGGTCTGGGACAGGGGATGGCTACACCTTC
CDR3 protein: CTNSGSGTGDGYTF

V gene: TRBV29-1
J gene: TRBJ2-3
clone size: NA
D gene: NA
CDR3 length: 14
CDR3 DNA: TGTAGCGTTGGTGGAGGGGGCGCGGCAGATACGCAGTGTTTT
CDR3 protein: CSVGGGGAADTQCF

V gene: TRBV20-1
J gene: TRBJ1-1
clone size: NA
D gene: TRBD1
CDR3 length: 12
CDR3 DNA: TGCAGTGCTGGACAGGGGACCACTGAAGCTTTCTTT
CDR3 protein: CSAGQGTTEAFF

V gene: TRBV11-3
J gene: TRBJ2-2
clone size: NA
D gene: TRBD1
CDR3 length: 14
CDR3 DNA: TGTGCCAGCAGCGTATCAGGGGGCACCGGGGAGCCGTTTTTT
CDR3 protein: CASSVSGGTGEPFF

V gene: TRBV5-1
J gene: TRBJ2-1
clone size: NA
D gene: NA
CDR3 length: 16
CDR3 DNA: TGCGCCAGCAGCTTGAGGTCAGACAGTACCTACGATGAGCAGTTCTTC
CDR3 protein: CASSLRSDSTYDEQFF

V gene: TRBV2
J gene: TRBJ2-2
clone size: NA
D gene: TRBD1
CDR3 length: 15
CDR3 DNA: TGTGCTAGCAGTACCGGGACAGGGGGCTCCGGGGAGCTGTTTTTT
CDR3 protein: CASSTGTGGSGELFF

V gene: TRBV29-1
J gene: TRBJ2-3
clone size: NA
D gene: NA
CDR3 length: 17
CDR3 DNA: TGCAGCGTTGGGCAAAGCCCGGACGGAAGCCCTGCAGATACGCAGTATTTT
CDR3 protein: CSVGQSPDGSPADTQYF

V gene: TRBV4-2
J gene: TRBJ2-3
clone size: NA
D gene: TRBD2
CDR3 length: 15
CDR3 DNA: TGTGCCAGCAACCAATTAGCGGGAATCACAGATACGCGGTATTTT
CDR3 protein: CASNQLAGITDTRYF

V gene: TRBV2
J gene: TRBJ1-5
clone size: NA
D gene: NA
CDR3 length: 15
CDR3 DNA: TGTGCCAGCAGTCACGCGGGACGGAGCAATCAGCCCCAGCATTTT
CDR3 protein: CASSHAGRSNQPQHF

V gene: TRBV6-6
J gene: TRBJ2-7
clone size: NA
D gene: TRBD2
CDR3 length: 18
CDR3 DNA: TGTGCCAGCAGTTACAATCCCCTCGGGACTAGCGGGAGTTATGAGCAGTGCTTC
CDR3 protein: CASSYNPLGTSGSYEQCF

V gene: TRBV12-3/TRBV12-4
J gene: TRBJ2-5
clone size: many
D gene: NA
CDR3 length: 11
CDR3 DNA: TGTGCCAGCAGTTTGCGAAAGACCCAGTACTTC
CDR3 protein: CASSLRKTQYF

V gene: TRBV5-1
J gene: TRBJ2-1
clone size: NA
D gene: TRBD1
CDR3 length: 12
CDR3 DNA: TGCGCCAGCCAAGACAGGGTTGGTGAGCAGTTCTTC
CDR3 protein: CASQDRVGEQFF

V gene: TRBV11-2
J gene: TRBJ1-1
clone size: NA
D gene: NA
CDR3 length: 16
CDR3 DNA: TGTGCCAGCAGCTCCTTAATAGGGGATTGGAGCATTGAAGCTTTCTTT
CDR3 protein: CASSSLIGDWSIEAFF

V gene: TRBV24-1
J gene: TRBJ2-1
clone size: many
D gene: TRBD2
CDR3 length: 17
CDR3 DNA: TGTGCCACCAGTGTTGGGACTAGCGGGACGCTTTACAATGAGCAGTTCTTC
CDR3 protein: CATSVGTSGTLYNEQFF

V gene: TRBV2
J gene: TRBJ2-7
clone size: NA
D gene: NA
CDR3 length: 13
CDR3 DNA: TGTGCCAGCAGGGGTGTAGGGGTCGACGAGCAGTACTTC
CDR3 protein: CASRGVGVDEQYF

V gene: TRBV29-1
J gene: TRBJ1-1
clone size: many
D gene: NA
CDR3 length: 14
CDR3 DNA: TGCAGCGTTGAACAATCGGGTGGAAGGACTGAAGCTTTCTTT
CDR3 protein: CSVEQSGGRTEAFF

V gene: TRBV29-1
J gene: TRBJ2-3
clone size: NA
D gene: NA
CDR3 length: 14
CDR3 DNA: TGCGGCGTTGAAGGGGCAGAGCGCACAGATACGCAGTATTTT
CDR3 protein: CGVEGAERTDTQYF

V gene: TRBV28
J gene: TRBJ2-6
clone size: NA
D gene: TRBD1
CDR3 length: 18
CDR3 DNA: TGTGCCAGCAGTTTAGGCGCAGGGGGTTACTCTGGGGCCAACGTCCTGACTTTC
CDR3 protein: CASSLGAGGYSGANVLTF

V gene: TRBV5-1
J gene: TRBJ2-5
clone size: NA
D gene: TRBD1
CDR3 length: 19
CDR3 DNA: TGCGCCAGCAGCATGGCAGGGGCAGGGGGCGCCACAAGCCAAGAGACTCAGTACTTC
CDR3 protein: CASSMAGAGGATSQETQYF

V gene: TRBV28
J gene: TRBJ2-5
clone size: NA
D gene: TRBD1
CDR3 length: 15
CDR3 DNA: TGTGCCAGCAGTTCGACAGGGGGCAAGTGGGAGACCCAGTACTTC
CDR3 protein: CASSSTGGKWETQYF

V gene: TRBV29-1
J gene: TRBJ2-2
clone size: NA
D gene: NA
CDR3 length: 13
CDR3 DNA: TGTAGCGTTGATCGCTTAGGGGGCGGGGTGCTGTTTTTT
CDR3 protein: CSVDRLGGGVLFF

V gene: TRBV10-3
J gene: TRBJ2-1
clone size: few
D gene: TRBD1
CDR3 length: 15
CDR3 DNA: TGTGCCATCAGTGAGCACGGACAGGGGGCCAATGAGCAGTTCTTC
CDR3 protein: CAISEHGQGANEQFF